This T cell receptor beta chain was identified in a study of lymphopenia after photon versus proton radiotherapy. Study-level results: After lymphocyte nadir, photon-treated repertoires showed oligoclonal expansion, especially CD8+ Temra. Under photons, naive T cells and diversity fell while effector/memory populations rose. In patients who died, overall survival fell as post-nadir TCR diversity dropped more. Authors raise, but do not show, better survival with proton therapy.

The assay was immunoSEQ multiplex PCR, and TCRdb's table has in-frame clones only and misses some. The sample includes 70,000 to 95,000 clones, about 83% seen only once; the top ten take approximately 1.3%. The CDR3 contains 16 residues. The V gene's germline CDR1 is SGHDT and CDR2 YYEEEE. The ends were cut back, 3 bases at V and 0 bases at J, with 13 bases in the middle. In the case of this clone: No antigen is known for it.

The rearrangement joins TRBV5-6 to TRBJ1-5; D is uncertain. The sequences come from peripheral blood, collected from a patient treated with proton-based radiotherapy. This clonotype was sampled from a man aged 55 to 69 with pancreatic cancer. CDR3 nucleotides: TGTGCCAGCAGCTCCCGGACGGGTTATAGCAATCAGCCCCAGCATTTT. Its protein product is CASSSRTGYSNQPQHF. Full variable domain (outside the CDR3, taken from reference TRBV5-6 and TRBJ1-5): DAGVTQSPTHLIKTRGQQVTLRCSPKSGHDTVSWYQQALGQGPQFIFQYYEEEERQRGNFPDRFSGHQFPNYSSELNVNALLLGDSALYLCASSSRTGYSNQPQHFGDGTRLSIL.